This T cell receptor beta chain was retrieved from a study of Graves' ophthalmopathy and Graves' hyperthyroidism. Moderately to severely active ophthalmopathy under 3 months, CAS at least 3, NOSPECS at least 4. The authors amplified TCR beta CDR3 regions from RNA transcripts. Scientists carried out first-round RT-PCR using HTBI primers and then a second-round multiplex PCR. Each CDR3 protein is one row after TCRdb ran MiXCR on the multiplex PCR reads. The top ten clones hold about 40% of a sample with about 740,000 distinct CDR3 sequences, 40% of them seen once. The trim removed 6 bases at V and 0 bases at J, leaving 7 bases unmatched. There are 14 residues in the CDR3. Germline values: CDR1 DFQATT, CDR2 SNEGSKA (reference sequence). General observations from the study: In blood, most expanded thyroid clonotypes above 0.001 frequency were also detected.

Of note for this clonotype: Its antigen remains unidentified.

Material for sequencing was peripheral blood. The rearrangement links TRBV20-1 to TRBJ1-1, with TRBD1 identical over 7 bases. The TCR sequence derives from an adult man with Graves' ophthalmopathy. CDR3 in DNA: TGCAGTGCCGCAGGGGGAGCGATGAACACTGAAGCTTTCTTT. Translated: CSAAGGAMNTEAFF.